This T cell receptor beta chain was identified in a study of blood T cell repertoires in COVID-19. Study at large: Acute and convalescent COVID-19 specimens originated in the United States, Italy and Spain. PBMCs, B-cell-depleted T cells, or T cells provided the cDNA or gDNA that made up the material.

This CDR3 contains 15 residues. V lost 0 bases and J 3 bases, leaving 9 bases between the germline ends. Per the germline V gene, CDR1 is SGHRS and CDR2 is YFSETQ. Clones were sequenced by immunoSEQ multiplex PCR, and TCRdb holds only the in-frame ones, with some missing. The table shows 150,000 to 160,000 clones, with around 85% occurring only once. Sequenced input: peripheral blood. The sequence was collected from a man aged 55-75 years with COVID-19, enrolled during active disease. This chain connects TRBV5-1 to TRBJ2-2, with D perhaps TRBD1 (5 bases). The CDR3 sequence: CASSLAGLDTGELFF. As DNA, the CDR3 is TGCGCCAGCAGCTTGGCAGGGCTGGACACCGGGGAGCTGTTTTTT. The full variable domain, with the rest looked up from reference TRBV5-1 and TRBJ2-2, is KAGVTQTPRYLIKTRGQQVTLSCSPISGHRSVSWYQQTPGQGLQFLFEYFSETQRNKGNFPGRFSGRQFSNSRSEMNVSTLELGDSALYLCASSLAGLDTGELFFGEGSRLTVL.